A selection of T cell receptor beta chains follows, all from one sample in a study of blood T cell repertoires in COVID-19. The assay was immunoSEQ multiplex PCR, and TCRdb's table has in-frame clones only and misses some. The table records approximately 300,000 clones, more than 85% of them present only once. Sequencing was done on a sample of peripheral blood. The receptors derive from a man in his thirties or forties with acute or convalescent COVID-19. Each CDR3 is given with its conserved first and last residue.

V gene	J gene	CDR3 protein
TRBV9	TRBJ2-1	CASSVETSYNEQFF
TRBV9	TRBJ2-1	CASSVGQGTYNEQFF
TRBV5-6	TRBJ2-2	CASSSPGLAGVAGELFF
TRBV28	TRBJ2-2	CASKGDRGNTGELFF
TRBV19	TRBJ2-4	CASSLARTLMAKNIQYF
TRBV15	TRBJ2-4	CATSRDFRGNIQYF
TRBV27	TRBJ2-7	CASSPGLGQYF
TRBV15	TRBJ1-6	CATSRDRTPNSPLHF
TRBV3-1/TRBV3-2	TRBJ2-2	CASRQGQLANTGELFF
TRBV19	TRBJ1-1	CASSILDREAFF
TRBV9	TRBJ2-3	CASSARGQGIADTQYF
TRBV5-1	TRBJ1-1	CASSLGGQAEAFF
TRBV6-1	TRBJ1-1	CASSEVDRANTEAFF
TRBV5-5	TRBJ2-5	CASSLRTSGPEYQETQYF
TRBV28	TRBJ1-1	CASSPAMRTEAFF
TRBV20-1	TRBJ1-1	CSANYDTEAFF
TRBV21-1	TRBJ2-7	CASDPSGSYEQYF
TRBV27	TRBJ2-3	CASSSYRDTQYF
TRBV28	TRBJ1-1	CATWDRGITEAFF
TRBV19	TRBJ2-3	CASSIVAATDTQYF
TRBV5-1	TRBJ2-5	CASSSYSGTTLRETQYF
TRBV18	TRBJ2-1	CASSLSMRRYYNEQFF
TRBV27	TRBJ2-2	CASSPLQGPGELFF
TRBV25-1	TRBJ2-1	CASSEPGTTNEQFF
TRBV21-1	TRBJ2-1	CASSKLGQGPYNEQFF
TRBV6-6	TRBJ1-5	CASRQGDQPQHF
TRBV11-2	TRBJ2-2	CASSLKGGGTGELFF
TRBV5-4	TRBJ2-1	CASSNKRGAEQFF
TRBV28	TRBJ1-5	CASTQGGSNQPQHF
TRBV28	TRBJ1-5	CASSLRPLGQPQHF
TRBV9	TRBJ2-5	CASSVGIGGAQETQYF
TRBV6-2/TRBV6-3	TRBJ1-5	CASSSTKGAFDQPQHF
TRBV7-7	TRBJ2-1	CASSPGANPRNEQFF
TRBV7-2	TRBJ2-7	CASSLRGQHSYEQYF
TRBV7-3	TRBJ2-7	CASSPSPTGVMYEQYF
TRBV6-5	TRBJ2-3	CASSFSGRVTDTQYF
TRBV7-3	TRBJ2-7	CASSPWTGWYEQYF
TRBV11-2	TRBJ2-7	CASRPGTGKEQYF
TRBV7-9	TRBJ1-2	CASSLDVDRIHGYTF
TRBV19	TRBJ2-7	CASSSLHRDWAEQYF
TRBV19	TRBJ2-7	CASSTNPLGREQYF
TRBV7-8	TRBJ1-3	CASSLARGHGNTIYF
TRBV29-1	TRBJ2-1	CSVETFTSGKRYNEQFF
TRBV5-1	TRBJ1-6	CASRQHEAGSPLHF
TRBV7-9	TRBJ2-1	CASSFGAGGLNEQFF
TRBV11-2	TRBJ1-1	CASSFDTEAFF
TRBV5-8	TRBJ2-3	CASSSRTGATDTQYF
TRBV5-1	TRBJ2-3	CASSFQRGGRDTQYF
TRBV28	TRBJ1-6	CASSDGTGYRNSPLHF
TRBV27	TRBJ2-3	CASSFLPSTDTQYF
TRBV7-9	TRBJ2-1	CASSLQYEQFF
TRBV6-5	TRBJ2-1	CASSMTSGRYNEQFF
TRBV4-1	TRBJ1-3	CASSQLSTVYSGNTIYF
TRBV19	TRBJ2-7	CASSTSGGFYEQYF
TRBV28	TRBJ2-2	CASRQTNTGELFF
TRBV2	TRBJ2-2	CASSRAGGSGELFF
TRBV10-1	TRBJ1-2	CASSAGTGGYTF
TRBV10-1	TRBJ1-3	CASSSWAASGNTIYF
TRBV5-1	TRBJ2-7	CASSLTSGSYEQYF
TRBV12-3/TRBV12-4	TRBJ2-3	CASSSRTDTQYF